This entry lists 32 T cell receptor beta chains sequenced from one sample in a study of shared clonotypes between healthy human individuals (dated by TCRdb to 2019 to 2021). Preparation of the library involved the immunoSEQ multiplex PCR assay. Sourced from immuneACCESS, this table was stored by TCRdb with only in-frame sequences that have V and J called. A share of the clones is absent; for the studies checked, an unresolved V gene accounts for under half, and the remainder has no known explanation. The sample table shows about 2.4 million clones, and approximately 94% are seen once. Around 0.14% of the sample comes from the top ten. Sequencing was carried out using naive CD4+ T cells sorted from blood. What this sample's cell subset or site label stands for: CD45RA+ positively selected. The origin of the receptors is a young man in good health.

The CDR3 region is CASSGGGSGYNEQFF. CDR3 bases: TGTGCCAGCTCTGGAGGCGGGAGCGGGTACAATGAGCAGTTCTTC. This chain joins TRBV6-4 and TRBJ2-1; 7 positions match TRBD2. V lost 8 bases, J lost 4 bases, and 11 bases stayed unmatched. The length of the CDR3 is 15 residues. The V gene's germline CDR1 is MRHNA and CDR2 SNTAGT.

CDR3 protein: CASSLGAITDTQYF. DNA for the CDR3: TGTGCCAGCAGCTTGGGAGCCATCACAGATACGCAGTATTTT. V is TRBV5-5 and J is TRBJ2-3; no clear D gene. V lost 0 bases to trimming and J lost 2 bases, with 7 bases between them. CDR1 SGHKS and CDR2 YYEKEE come from the germline V gene (reference sequence). The CDR3 runs to 14 residues.

Remarks on this clone: Other DNA sequences of this sample code for an identical CDR3. The chain uses TRBV7-9 and TRBJ2-7, with TRBD2 matching over 9 bases. CDR3 length: 14 amino acids. The V gene's germline CDR1 is SEHNR and CDR2 FQNEAQ (reference sequence). Losses at the gene ends were 5 bases for V and 3 bases for J; bases not matched to a gene: 5. CDR3: CASSPGTSSYEQYF. CDR3 bases: TGTGCCAGCAGCCCCGGGACTAGCAGCTACGAGCAGTACTTC.

The genes are TRBV5-1 and TRBJ2-7; tentative D call: TRBD1 (6 bases). This CDR3 spans 13 amino acids. Trimming cost V 4 bases and J 3 bases, with 11 bases left between them. In germline, CDR1 is SGHRS, CDR2 YFSETQ. The DNA for the CDR3 is TGCGCCAGCAGCAGGATGGACAGCTACGAGCAGTACTTC. Protein sequence: CASSRMDSYEQYF.

CDR3 DNA sequence: TGTGCCAGCAGCCCAGCGGGGGGGTCCTACAATGAGCAGTTCTTC. Amino acid sequence: CASSPAGGSYNEQFF. The V gene is TRBV7-3, the J gene TRBJ2-1, with 10 bases lining up with TRBD2. CDR3 length: 15 residues. Germline V gene sequence: CDR1 SGHTA, CDR2 FQGTGA. With V trimmed by 5 bases and J by 1 base, 2 bases remained unmatched. Supplemented by reference TRBV7-3 and TRBJ2-1, the full variable domain reads GAGVSQTPSNKVTEKGKYVELRCDPISGHTALYWYRQSLGQGPEFLIYFQGTGAADDSGLPNDRFFAVRPEGSVSTLKIQRTERGDSAVYLCASSPAGGSYNEQFFGPGTRLTVL.

The chain combines TRBV7-8 with TRBJ2-1, with 7 bases lining up with TRBD1. V lost 5 bases to trimming and J lost 3 bases; unmatched junction nucleotides: 1. Germline loops: CDR1 SGHVS, CDR2 FQNEAQ. This CDR3 is 13 amino acids long. The CDR3 bases are TGTGCCAGCAGCCGGGACAGCTACAATGAGCAGTTCTTC. Its translation is CASSRDSYNEQFF.

In regard to this clone: The identical CDR3 is also encoded by other nucleotide sequences in the sample. The chain has TRBV7-2 and TRBJ1-5; 8 nucleotides match TRBD1. Germline assignment: CDR1 SGHTA and CDR2 FQGNSA. There are 14 residues in the CDR3. Trimming at V came to 6 bases and at J to 4 bases, leaving 5 bases not matched to a gene. Here the CDR3 reads CASSSDRVNQPQHF. The CDR3 nucleotides are TGTGCCAGCAGTTCGGACAGGGTGAATCAGCCCCAGCATTTT. Full variable domain (rest looked up from reference TRBV7-2 and TRBJ1-5): GAGVSQSPSNKVTEKGKDVELRCDPISGHTALYWYRQSLGQGLEFLIYFQGNSAPDKSGLPSDRFSAERTGGSVSTLTIQRTQQEDSAVYLCASSSDRVNQPQHFGDGTRLSIL.

The chain combines TRBV30 with TRBJ2-3; 8 bases fit TRBD2. Germline V CDR1 and CDR2: GTSNPN, SVGIG (reference sequence). The CDR3 length is 14 residues. V shed 4 bases, J shed 2 bases, and the junction held 5 bases outside the gene matches. CDR3: CAWNQRGTTDTQYF. The CDR3 DNA reads as TGTGCCTGGAATCAGCGGGGGACCACAGATACGCAGTATTTT.

The V call is TRBV5-1, the J call TRBJ2-3; D not resolved. CDR1 and CDR2 (germline): SGHRS, YFSETQ. The CDR3 is 16 amino acids. V lost 1 base to trimming and J lost 2 bases, with 14 bases between them. The CDR3 sequence is CASSLFGQQITDTQYF. DNA of the CDR3: TGCGCCAGCAGCTTGTTTGGCCAGCAGATCACAGATACGCAGTATTTT.

The V gene is TRBV6-6, the J gene TRBJ2-7; D remains unclear. Trimming took off 5 bases at V and 0 bases at J, with 11 bases between the two ends. This CDR3 region has 14 residues. CDR1 and CDR2 from the germline V gene are MNHNY and SVGAGI (reference sequence). The CDR3 nucleotides are TGTGCCAGCAGTCCTGTTGGCAGCTCCTACGAGCAGTACTTC. Translation gives CASSPVGSSYEQYF.

This clone has more than one count but fewer than ten. The genes are TRBV6-1 and TRBJ1-6; TRBD1 is a possible D gene (5 bases). Trimming cost V 4 bases and J 8 bases, with 12 bases left between them. This CDR3 contains 14 residues. CDR1 and CDR2 from the germline V gene are MNHNS and SASEGT. The CDR3 DNA reads TGTGCCAGCAGTGCGATTCAGGGAGATTCACCCCTCCACTTT. Protein sequence: CASSAIQGDSPLHF.

The gene calls are TRBV10-2 and TRBJ2-7; a possible D gene is TRBD2 (6 bases). The CDR3 is made up of 14 amino acids. CDR1 is WSHSY, CDR2 SAAADI, per germline. Trimming stripped 2 bases from V and 12 bases from J, with 20 bases between. For the CDR3, the DNA is TGCGCCAGCAGTGAGAATGGGGCCGGGAGCCAGAGGTACTTC. The encoded protein is CASSENGAGSQRYF.

The rearrangement links TRBV6-6 to TRBJ1-2; perhaps TRBD1 as D (5 bases). The CDR3 loop spans 12 amino acids. Trimming removed 5 bases at V and 2 bases at J, with 6 bases between. Germline assignment: CDR1 MNHNY and CDR2 SVGAGI (reference sequence). For the CDR3, the DNA is TGTGCCAGCAGTCGACAGAACTATGGCTACACCTTC. Encoded protein: CASSRQNYGYTF.

The V gene is TRBV6-6, the J gene TRBJ2-7; TRBD2 might be the D (5 bases). V was trimmed by 2 bases and J by 3 bases, leaving 17 bases between them. Germline values: CDR1 MNHNY, CDR2 SVGAGI (reference sequence). The CDR3 is 16 amino acids. CDR3 loop: CASSYGRTSLNYEQYF. The CDR3 nucleotides read TGTGCCAGCAGTTACGGTAGGACTTCGTTAAACTACGAGCAGTACTTC.

CDR3 DNA: TGTGCCAGCAGCGTAGACCCAAACAGGCCTGAAGCTTTCTTT. Protein: CASSVDPNRPEAFF. The rearrangement links TRBV9 to TRBJ1-1; tentatively, D is TRBD1 (5 bases). The V and J ends lost 0 bases and 6 bases respectively, with 12 bases between them. The CDR3 sequence is 14 residues long. CDR1 SGDLS and CDR2 YYNGEE come from the germline V gene.

This clone was detected a few times. The gene calls are TRBV2 and TRBJ1-5; possibly TRBD1 for D (5 bases). Germline V lookup: CDR1 SNHLY, CDR2 FYNNEI. The CDR3 runs to 15 residues. Trimming pared 4 bases from V and 7 bases from J, leaving 17 bases between. CDR3 residues: CASSVGGQGGQPQHF. DNA for the CDR3: TGTGCCAGCAGTGTAGGTGGTCAGGGAGGACAGCCCCAGCATTTT. Combining the CDR3 with reference TRBV2 and TRBJ1-5 gives the whole variable domain EPEVTQTPSHQVTQMGQEVILRCVPISNHLYFYWYRQILGQKVEFLVSFYNNEISEKSEIFDDQFSVERPDGSNFTLKIRSTKLEDSAMYFCASSVGGQGGQPQHFGDGTRLSIL.

V usage is TRBV7-2 and J usage is TRBJ2-2; tentatively, D is TRBD2 (5 bases). Germline lookup yields CDR1 SGHTA and CDR2 FQGNSA. V gave up 4 bases and J gave up 1 base, with 7 bases separating them. The CDR3 spans 14 residues. CDR3 sequence: CASSWAGNTGELFF. In nucleotides, the CDR3 is TGTGCCAGCAGCTGGGCGGGGAACACCGGGGAGCTGTTTTTT.

The CDR3 protein is CASQGDHEQYF. In DNA form, the CDR3 reads TGCGCCAGCCAGGGGGACCACGAGCAGTACTTC. The chain combines TRBV5-1 with TRBJ2-7; 7 nucleotides agree with TRBD1. V lost 7 bases and J lost 5; bases outside the gene matches: 3. Germline assignment: CDR1 SGHRS and CDR2 YFSETQ. The CDR3 sequence is 11 residues long.

The chain combines TRBV10-1 with TRBJ2-3, with D perhaps matching TRBD1 (5 bases). Trimming removed 2 bases from V and 0 bases from J, with 9 bases in between. This CDR3 has 15 residues. CDR1 and CDR2 (germline): WNHNN, SYGVQD (reference sequence). This chain's CDR3 is CASSERGGSTDTQYF. The CDR3 DNA sequence: TGCGCCAGCAGTGAGAGGGGCGGAAGCACAGATACGCAGTATTTT.

The rearrangement uses TRBV5-6 and TRBJ1-5; possibly TRBD1 for D (6 bases). CDR1 is SGHDT and CDR2 is YYEEEE in the germline V gene. Trimming left V 4 bases short and J 0 bases short, with 14 bases between. CDR3 length: 16 residues. The CDR3 region is CASSLGAGASNQPQHF. The CDR3 DNA is TGTGCCAGCAGCCTGGGGGCGGGGGCTAGCAATCAGCCCCAGCATTTT.

This clone has just one count. V usage is TRBV7-6 and J usage is TRBJ2-7; D unresolved. CDR1 SGHVS and CDR2 FNYEAQ come from the germline V gene. This CDR3 is built from 13 residues. Deletions cut 5 bases from V and 7 bases from J, with 15 bases between. CDR3 sequence: CASSNPALGEQYF. The CDR3 bases are TGTGCCAGCAGCAACCCCGCCTTAGGGGAGCAGTACTTC.

V usage is TRBV28 and J usage is TRBJ1-1; D is unresolved. Germline V gives CDR1 MDHEN, CDR2 SYDVKM. CDR3 length: 13 residues. V was cut by 5 bases and J by 0 bases, with 7 bases left in between. The CDR3 bases are TGTGCCAGCAGTCAGGACTTGAACACTGAAGCTTTCTTT. Encoded protein: CASSQDLNTEAFF.

This chain uses TRBV19 with TRBJ1-2, with TRBD1 as a possible D gene (5 bases). There are 16 residues in the CDR3. Trimming left V 4 bases short and J 3 bases short, with 18 bases between. Germline lookup yields CDR1 LNHDA and CDR2 SQIVND (reference sequence). The CDR3 sequence is CASSTYIQAGDYGYTF. The CDR3 nucleotides read TGTGCCAGTAGTACATACATACAGGCCGGGGACTATGGCTACACCTTC.

The V and J genes are TRBV11-2 and TRBJ2-5, with D perhaps assigned TRBD1 or TRBD2 (6 bases each). The germline V and J ends were trimmed by 5 bases and 5 bases, with 9 bases remaining between them. Germline V lookup: CDR1 SGHAT, CDR2 FQNNGV. This CDR3 is built from 12 residues. Written as DNA, the CDR3 is TGTGCCAGCAGCCAAGGGGGGGAGACCCAGTACTTC. Residues: CASSQGGETQYF.

The genes are TRBV10-3 and TRBJ2-1, with D possibly matching TRBD1 (6 bases). Trimming pared 6 bases from V and 9 bases from J, leaving 15 bases between. This CDR3 has 13 amino acids. Germline V gives CDR1 ENHRY, CDR2 SYGVKD. The CDR3 nucleotides are TGTGCCATCAGACAGGGTCGGTCATTTGAGCAGTTCTTC. It specifies CAIRQGRSFEQFF.

As to this clone: One end of the junction fails to match germline, which may point to a read error. The gene calls are TRBV7-2 and TRBJ1-3, with TRBD1 matching over 10 bases. CDR3 size: 14 residues. CDR1 is SGHTA and CDR2 is FQGNSA in the germline V gene. This chain's CDR3 is CASSGTGDGNTIHF. The CDR3, as DNA: TGTGCCAGCAGCGGGACAGGGGACGGAAACACCATACATTTT.

This clone has a single count. In DNA, the CDR3 is TGTGCCAGCAGTGAAGATGTGGGATTAGTTATTAACTATGGCTACACCTTC. This encodes CASSEDVGLVINYGYTF. The gene calls are TRBV6-1 and TRBJ1-2; D is unclear. Germline V CDR1 and CDR2: MNHNS, SASEGT. V was shortened by 1 base and J by 1 base, with 16 bases between the two germline ends. The CDR3 sequence is 17 residues long.

The chain recombines TRBV5-4 with TRBJ2-3; 7 nucleotides match TRBD1. The CDR3 consists of 13 residues. Trimming removed 2 bases from V and 4 bases from J; junction bases left unmatched: 1. Germline lookup yields CDR1 SGHNT and CDR2 YYREEE (reference sequence). The CDR3: CASSLQGPDTQYF. CDR3 in DNA: TGTGCCAGCAGCTTACAGGGGCCAGATACGCAGTATTTT.

CDR3 amino acids: CASSLAGTTEAFF. The CDR3 region has the DNA TGTGCCAGCAGCTTAGCAGGGACCACTGAAGCTTTCTTT. V and J are TRBV7-9 and TRBJ1-1; possible D gene TRBD1, 5 bases. Germline V CDR1 and CDR2: SEHNR, FQNEAQ (reference sequence). The length of the CDR3 is 13 residues. Trimming cost V 0 bases and J 4 bases, with 6 bases left between them.

This clone was observed a few times. CDR3 amino acids: CASSLGRYTEAFF. CDR3 bases: TGCGCCAGCAGCTTGGGGAGATACACTGAAGCTTTCTTT. The genes are TRBV5-1 and TRBJ1-1; no clear D. The CDR3 is 13 amino acids. Germline assignment: CDR1 SGHRS and CDR2 YFSETQ. V dropped 0 bases and J dropped 3 bases, with 6 bases sitting between them.

A single count supports this clone. The J gene is TRBJ2-3, the V gene TRBV28; tentatively, D is TRBD1 (5 bases). With 11 bases removed from V and 4 bases from J, the gap between germline ends came to 7 bases. In germline, CDR1 is MDHEN, CDR2 SYDVKM. The CDR3 consists of 10 residues. The CDR3 spells CAPGSDTQYF. For the CDR3, the DNA is TGTGCCCCAGGGTCAGATACGCAGTATTTT.

The chain combines TRBV18 with TRBJ2-7; weak D call: TRBD1 (5 bases). The CDR3 is 14 residues long. The ends were cut back, 3 bases at V and 2 bases at J, with 11 bases in the middle. From germline, CDR1 is KGHSH and CDR2 LQKENI. The CDR3 reads CASSPAQVPYEQYF. CDR3 DNA: TGTGCCAGCTCACCCGCACAGGTACCCTACGAGCAGTACTTC.